This T cell receptor (beta chain) was captured by sequencing in a study of blood T cell repertoires in COVID-19. Overall study: The analysed material was cDNA or gDNA that came from T cells, B-cell-depleted T cells, or PBMCs.

The method was immunoSEQ multiplex PCR; TCRdb's version includes in-frame clones alone and lacks a portion of them. This repertoire shows 170,000 or so clones, around 80% found once; its top ten account for 6.5% to 7%. This CDR3 is 18 amino acids long. CDR1 is ENHRY, CDR2 SYGVKD, per germline. After removal of 3 bases from V and 15 bases from J, the junction contained 22 bases not matched to a gene. The sequence was collected from a man aged 70-80 years with active or convalescent COVID-19. The gene calls are TRBV10-3 and TRBJ1-5; the match to TRBD1 covers 11 bases. Material: peripheral blood. CDR3 region: CAISDTRTQDRGQRTWHF. The CDR3 nucleotides read TGTGCCATCAGTGACACCAGAACGCAGGACAGGGGGCAGAGGACGTGGCATTTT.